The 28 T cell receptor beta chains below all came from one sample that was sequenced in a study of shared clonotypes between healthy human individuals (dated by TCRdb to about 2020). Library method: the immunoSEQ multiplex PCR assay. In its TCRdb copy, this immuneACCESS table keeps in-frame sequences only and misses some clones. Where compared with another copy, unresolved V genes explain less than half of these, and the others have no known cause. The sample table contains a few hundred thousand clones; only one count was recorded for roughly 85% of them. The biggest ten clones account for about 12% of the sample. Sequenced input: PBMCs. These receptors originate from a woman in her forties in good health. Some clones in this sample may be carry-over from other donors' samples.

The genes are TRBV5-1 and TRBJ1-1, with D possibly matching TRBD1 (5 bases). Trimming left V 7 bases short and J 5 bases short, with 18 bases between. The CDR3 runs 14 residues. CDR1 SGHRS and CDR2 YFSETQ come from the germline V gene. The CDR3 DNA follows: TGCGCCAGCGGGGGAGACACTTGGGGGACTGAAGCTTTCTTT. Amino acid sequence: CASGGDTWGTEAFF.

The rearrangement links TRBV9 to TRBJ2-3, with a weak D call TRBD1 (8 bases). This CDR3 region has 13 residues. CDR1 SGDLS and CDR2 YYNGEE come from the germline V gene. V was pared by 4 bases and J by 5 bases, with 11 bases between. The chain's CDR3 is CASSTGGVDTQYF. The CDR3 DNA reads TGTGCCAGCAGCACAGGGGGGGTAGATACGCAGTATTTT.

In regard to this clone: Other nucleotide sequences from this sample produce the same CDR3. The chain uses TRBV30 and TRBJ2-5; D unclear. This CDR3 spans 12 amino acids. CDR1 and CDR2 from the germline V gene are GTSNPN and SVGIG (reference sequence). The germline V and J ends were trimmed by 0 bases and 5 bases, with 7 bases remaining between them. The CDR3 protein is CAWSVQRETQYF. The CDR3, as DNA: TGTGCCTGGAGTGTACAGAGGGAGACCCAGTACTTC.

The CDR3: CATSRDGRVEETQYF. The CDR3 nucleotides read TGTGCCACCAGCAGAGATGGCAGGGTAGAAGAGACCCAGTACTTC. The chain combines TRBV15 with TRBJ2-5, with D perhaps matching TRBD1 (5 bases). CDR1 is LNHNV, CDR2 YYDKDF, per germline (reference sequence). CDR3 length: 15 residues. The germline V and J ends were trimmed by 0 bases and 3 bases, with 11 bases remaining between them.

V usage is TRBV11-1 and J usage is TRBJ2-5, with TRBD2 as a possible D gene (7 bases). Germline V gene lookup returns CDR1 SGHAT and CDR2 FQDESV (reference sequence). The V gene lost 5 bases and the J gene lost 5 bases, with 24 bases spanning the gap. This CDR3 is built from 17 residues. The CDR3 region has the DNA TGTGCCAGCAGCCCAAGAGCTAGCTCCAGGGGAGGGGAGACCCAGTACTTC. Amino acid sequence: CASSPRASSRGGETQYF. The whole variable domain, filled in from reference TRBV11-1 and TRBJ2-5, reads EAEVAQSPRYKITEKSQAVAFWCDPISGHATLYWYRQILGQGPELLVQFQDESVVDDSQLPKDRFSAERLKGVDSTLKIQPAELGDSAMYLCASSPRASSRGGETQYFGPGTRLLVL.

V gene TRBV9 combines with J gene TRBJ2-3; 7 nucleotides line up with TRBD2. Looked up from germline, CDR1 is SGDLS and CDR2 is YYNGEE. The CDR3 extends over 16 amino acids. V was clipped by 1 base and J by 0 bases; unmatched bases: 5. CDR3 region: CASSVTSGISTDTQYF. CDR3 DNA: TGTGCCAGCAGCGTAACCAGCGGGATTAGCACAGATACGCAGTATTTT.

For the CDR3, the DNA is TGTGCCAGCAGCAAAGGGGTTTTCCAAGGGAGCGCGGGCTACACCTTC. Its protein is CASSKGVFQGSAGYTF. The chain has TRBV21-1 and TRBJ1-2. TRBV21-1 is labeled a pseudogene. The CDR3 totals 16 residues.

This chain links TRBV4-2 with TRBJ2-2; the match to TRBD2 covers 8 bases. This CDR3 is built from 18 residues. CDR1 and CDR2 from the germline V gene are LGHNA and YNFKEQ. With V trimmed by 0 bases and J by 8 bases, 14 bases remained unmatched. CDR3 nucleotide sequence: TGTGCCAGCAGCCAAGAACCTAGCGGGCTACCTTCGTCTGGGGAGCTGTTTTTT. Translation gives CASSQEPSGLPSSGELFF.

This clone was seen more than once but under ten times. The DNA for the CDR3 is TGTGCCAGCCACTTCCCTGGGCAGCCCCAGCATTTT. Translated, it gives CASHFPGQPQHF. This sequence joins TRBV6-1 and TRBJ1-5; D remains unclear. The CDR3 has 12 residues. With 8 bases removed from V and 7 bases from J, the gap between germline ends came to 12 bases. Germline V gives CDR1 MNHNS, CDR2 SASEGT.

The CDR3 here is CASSQATSGGYEQYF. Here the CDR3 DNA reads TGTGCCAGCAGCCAAGCTACTAGCGGGGGCTACGAGCAGTACTTC. The genes are TRBV14 and TRBJ2-7, with 11 bases identical to TRBD2. CDR1 SGHDN and CDR2 FVKESK come from the germline V gene. This CDR3 is built from 15 residues. Trimming cost V 1 base and J 3 bases; bases outside gene matches: 2.

The gene calls are TRBV18 and TRBJ2-1; 11 bases map to TRBD1. The V segment lost 3 bases and the J segment 7 bases; nucleotides outside the gene matches: 8. The CDR3 has 16 amino acids. CDR1 is KGHSH and CDR2 is LQKENI in the germline V gene. CDR3 DNA sequence: TGTGCCAGCTCACCCCCTGGACAGGGGGCCGAAAATGAGCAGTTCTTC. Translation: CASSPPGQGAENEQFF.

The chain couples TRBV27 to TRBJ2-7; TRBD2 matches 7 bases. The CDR3 sequence is 13 residues long. Germline assignment: CDR1 MNHEY and CDR2 SMNVEV (reference sequence). V was clipped by 5 bases and J by 3 bases; unmatched bases: 4. This CDR3 reads CASSRAGIYEQYF. Written as DNA, the CDR3 is TGTGCCAGCAGTAGAGCGGGAATCTACGAGCAGTACTTC.

This chain uses TRBV11-3 with TRBJ2-2; 8 bases line up with TRBD1. V gave up 5 bases and J gave up 3 bases; unmatched junction bases: 11. The CDR3 contains 17 residues. Germline V gene lookup returns CDR1 SGHNT and CDR2 YENEEA. The CDR3, as DNA: TGTGCCAGCAGCCCCCGACAGGGGACAGGATACACCGGGGAGCTGTTTTTT. Amino acids: CASSPRQGTGYTGELFF. Full variable domain (outside the CDR3, taken from reference TRBV11-3 and TRBJ2-2): EAGVVQSPRYKIIEKKQPVAFWCNPISGHNTLYWYLQNLGQGPELLIRYENEEAVDDSQLPKDRFSAERLKGVDSTLKIQPAELGDSAVYLCASSPRQGTGYTGELFFGEGSRLTVL.

This rearrangement joins TRBV4-3 to TRBJ2-5; 10 nucleotides align to TRBD2. The J call may be in error: the DNA end matches TRBJ2-7 better. Germline values: CDR1 LGHNA, CDR2 YSLEER. CDR3 size: 15 residues. In DNA form, the CDR3 reads TGCGCCAGCAGTCGAAATAGCGGGAGGCCCTACGAGCAGTACTTC. Its protein product is CASSRNSGRPYEQYF.

CDR3 DNA sequence: TGTGCCAGCAGTTTCACCCCCGGACAACGGATCTGGAACACTGAAGCTTTCTTT. Protein: CASSFTPGQRIWNTEAFF. This sequence joins TRBV27 and TRBJ1-1; D is possibly TRBD1 (5 bases). The CDR3 is made up of 18 amino acids. Germline assignment: CDR1 MNHEY and CDR2 SMNVEV (reference sequence). The V end was cut by 3 bases, the J end by 1 base, with 21 bases between.

This chain links TRBV9 with TRBJ1-4; TRBD1 agrees at 10 bases. Germline V gene sequence: CDR1 SGDLS, CDR2 YYNGEE. The J segment lost 7 bases and the V segment lost 0 bases, leaving 3 bases of the junction unmatched. The CDR3 is made up of 15 amino acids. The DNA for the CDR3 is TGTGCCAGCAGCGTAGCCGGGACAGGGGCTGAAAAACTGTTTTTT. Protein product: CASSVAGTGAEKLFF.

This clone came up a few times. The V and J genes are TRBV7-9 and TRBJ1-5; D not resolved. V was trimmed by 1 base and J by 1 base, leaving 5 bases between them. The CDR3 has 14 residues. Germline V gives CDR1 SEHNR, CDR2 FQNEAQ (reference sequence). This CDR3 reads CASSLDPSNQPQHF. The CDR3 DNA sequence: TGTGCCAGCAGCTTAGACCCGAGCAATCAGCCCCAGCATTTT. The full variable domain, completed using reference TRBV7-9 and TRBJ1-5, is DTGVSQNPRHKITKRGQNVTFRCDPISEHNRLYWYRQTLGQGPEFLTYFQNEAQLEKSRLLSDRFSAERPKGSFSTLEIQRTEQGDSAMYLCASSLDPSNQPQHFGDGTRLSIL.

Note on this clone: Within the sample, other DNA sequences also encode this same CDR3. The chain links TRBV7-2 to TRBJ2-5, with 7 bases identical to TRBD1. CDR3 length equals 14 residues. From germline, CDR1 is SGHTA and CDR2 FQGNSA. The V segment lost 4 bases and the J segment 5 bases; nucleotides outside the gene matches: 7. CDR3 nucleotide sequence: TGTGCCAGCAGCTCCCGACAGGGTTCGGAGACCCAGTACTTC. Protein product: CASSSRQGSETQYF.

The chain links TRBV10-3 to TRBJ1-1; possibly TRBD1 for D (6 bases). Trimming took 6 bases from V and 4 from J, leaving 12 bases between them. Germline loops: CDR1 ENHRY, CDR2 SYGVKD. The CDR3 spans 13 residues. The CDR3 nucleotides are TGTGCCATCAGCGGGCCAGGGGCCACTGAAGCTTTCTTT. This sequence encodes CAISGPGATEAFF.

The chain carries TRBV6-5 and TRBJ2-5; 9 bases fit TRBD1. With 5 bases clipped from V and 5 bases from J, the junction kept 6 bases outside the gene matches. CDR1 and CDR2 (germline): MNHEY, SVGAGI. This CDR3 contains 14 residues. The CDR3 loop is CASSDTGGPETQYF. CDR3 coding DNA: TGTGCCAGCAGTGACACAGGGGGCCCTGAGACCCAGTACTTC.

In its sample, this clone was seen a few times. V usage is TRBV7-3 and J usage is TRBJ2-3; D gene ambiguous. The V end was cut by 5 bases, the J end by 0 bases, with 9 bases between. Looked up from germline, CDR1 is SGHTA and CDR2 is FQGTGA. The CDR3 is made up of 14 amino acids. Here the CDR3 DNA reads TGTGCCAGCAGCGCAGCCTCTAGCACAGATACGCAGTATTTT. It is translated as CASSAASSTDTQYF.

This chain connects TRBV7-2 to TRBJ2-6; D is uncertain. Germline V gives CDR1 SGHTA, CDR2 FQGNSA. The CDR3 contains 16 residues. The V gene lost 1 base and the J gene lost 2 bases, with 9 bases spanning the gap. The CDR3 spells CASSLEPVPGANVLTF. CDR3 sequence (DNA): TGTGCCAGCAGCTTAGAGCCGGTGCCTGGGGCCAACGTCCTGACTTTC.

The chain carries TRBV6-1 and TRBJ1-1, with TRBD1 matching 9 bases. Germline V CDR1 and CDR2: MNHNS, SASEGT. The CDR3 sequence is 14 residues long. The junction had 3 bases not matched to a gene; V was cut back by 6 bases and J by 1 base. CDR3 sequence reads: CASRGGQGNTEAFF. The CDR3 DNA sequence: TGTGCCAGCAGGGGGGGACAGGGGAACACTGAAGCTTTCTTT.

The chain recombines TRBV30 with TRBJ2-3; maybe TRBD1 (6 bases). The germline V gene encodes CDR1 GTSNPN and CDR2 SVGIG (reference sequence). The CDR3 has 14 amino acids. V gave up 3 bases and J gave up 1 base, with 11 bases separating them. The CDR3 DNA reads TGTGCCTGGAGGGTATCAGGGGGCACAGATACGCAGTATTTT. Its protein product is CAWRVSGGTDTQYF.

Points on this clone: Other DNA sequences in the same sample also yield this CDR3. V gene TRBV18 combines with J gene TRBJ2-1, with TRBD1 matching 9 bases. J lost 6 bases, V lost 3 bases, and 3 bases had no gene match. Germline V gene data show CDR1 as KGHSH and CDR2 as LQKENI. This CDR3 contains 14 residues. Here the CDR3 DNA reads TGTGCCAGCTCACCGGGACAGGGTGGCAATGAGCAGTTCTTC. Translated: CASSPGQGGNEQFF.

J is TRBJ2-3 and V is TRBV7-3; D is perhaps TRBD1 (6 bases). This CDR3 is built from 13 residues. The V end was cut by 5 bases, the J end by 7 bases, with 13 bases between. CDR1 and CDR2 (germline): SGHTA, FQGTGA. The CDR3 nucleotides are TGTGCCAGCAGCAGAGACAGGTTCTATACGCAGTATTTT. Translating gives CASSRDRFYTQYF.

This chain joins TRBV18 and TRBJ2-7, with D perhaps TRBD1 or TRBD2 (5 bases each). CDR3 length equals 14 residues. CDR1 is KGHSH, CDR2 LQKENI, per germline. V lost 3 bases to trimming and J lost 0 bases, with 9 bases between them. The CDR3 spells CASSPRGVSYEQYF. In DNA form, the CDR3 reads TGTGCCAGCTCACCGAGGGGCGTCTCCTACGAGCAGTACTTC.

The CDR3: CASSLSLAGTHNEQFF. DNA of the CDR3: TGTGCCAGCTCACTCTCGCTAGCGGGAACGCACAATGAGCAGTTCTTC. This chain joins TRBV18 and TRBJ2-1; 9 bases match TRBD2. J lost 5 bases, V lost 4 bases, and 9 bases had no gene match. The length of the CDR3 is 16 residues. The germline V gene has CDR1 KGHSH and CDR2 LQKENI.